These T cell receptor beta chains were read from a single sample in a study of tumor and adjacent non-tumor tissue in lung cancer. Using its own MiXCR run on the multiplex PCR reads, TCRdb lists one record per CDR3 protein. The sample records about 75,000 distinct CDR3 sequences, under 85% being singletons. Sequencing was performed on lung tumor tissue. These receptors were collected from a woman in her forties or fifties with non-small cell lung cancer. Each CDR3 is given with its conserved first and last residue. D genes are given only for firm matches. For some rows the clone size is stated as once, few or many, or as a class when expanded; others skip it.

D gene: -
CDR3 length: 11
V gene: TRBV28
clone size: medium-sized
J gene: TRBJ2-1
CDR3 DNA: TGTGCCAGCCTTTTAGGTCCTGAGCAGTTCTTC
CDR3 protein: CASLLGPEQFF

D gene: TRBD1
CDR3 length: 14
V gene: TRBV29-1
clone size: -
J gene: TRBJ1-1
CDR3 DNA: TGTATCGTTGGAGGGGGACAGGACAACACTGAAGCTTTCTTT
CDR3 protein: CIVGGGQDNTEAFF

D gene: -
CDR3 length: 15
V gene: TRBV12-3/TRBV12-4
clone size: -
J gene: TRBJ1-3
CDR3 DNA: TGTGCCAGTAGTCCCGGGGGGGATGGAGGAAACACCATATATTTT
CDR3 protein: CASSPGGDGGNTIYF

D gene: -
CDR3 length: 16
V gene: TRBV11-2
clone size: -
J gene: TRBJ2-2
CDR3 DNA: TGTGCCGGCAGTGGATTCCAGGGGGGGAACACCGGGAAGCTGTTTTTC
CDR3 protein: CAGSGFQGGNTGKLFF

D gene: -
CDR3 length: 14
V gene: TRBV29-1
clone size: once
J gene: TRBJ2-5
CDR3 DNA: TGCAGGGTTGAAGTTGCGACTAAGCAAGGGACCCAGTACTTC
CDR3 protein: CRVEVATKQGTQYF

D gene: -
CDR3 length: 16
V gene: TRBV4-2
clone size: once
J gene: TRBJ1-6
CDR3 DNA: TGTGCCAGCGGCCCAAACAAGGGGGAGGGTGGTTCACCCCTCCACTTT
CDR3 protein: CASGPNKGEGGSPLHF

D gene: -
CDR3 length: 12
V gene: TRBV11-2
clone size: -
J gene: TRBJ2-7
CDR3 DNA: TGTGTCAGCAGCATAAGCTCTACGAAGCAGTACTTT
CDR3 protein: CVSSISSTKQYF

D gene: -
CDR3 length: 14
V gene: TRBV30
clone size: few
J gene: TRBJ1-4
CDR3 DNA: TGTGCCTGGAGTTGGCAGGGATGGGATGAAACACTGTTTTTT
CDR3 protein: CAWSWQGWDETLFF

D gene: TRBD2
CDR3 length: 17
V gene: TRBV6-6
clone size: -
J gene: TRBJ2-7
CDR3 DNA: TGTGGCAGCAGTCCCCTAACTTTTAGCGGGGAAAAATACGATCAGTACTTC
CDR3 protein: CGSSPLTFSGEKYDQYF

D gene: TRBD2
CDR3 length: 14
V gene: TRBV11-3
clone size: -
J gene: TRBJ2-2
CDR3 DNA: TGTGCCAGCAGCCTAGCGGAGGGCTCTGGGGAGCTGTTTTTT
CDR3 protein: CASSLAEGSGELFF

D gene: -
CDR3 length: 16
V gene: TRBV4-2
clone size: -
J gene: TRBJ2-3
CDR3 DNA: TGTGCCAGCGGCCAAGGTCGTGCGACAGAGGCAGATACCCAGTATTTT
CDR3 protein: CASGQGRATEADTQYF

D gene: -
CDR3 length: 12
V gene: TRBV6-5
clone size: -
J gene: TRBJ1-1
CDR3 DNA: TGTGCCAGCAGGGACTGGCACACTGAAGCTTTCTTT
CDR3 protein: CASRDWHTEAFF

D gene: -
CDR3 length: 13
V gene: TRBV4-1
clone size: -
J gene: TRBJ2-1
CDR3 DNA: TGCGCCAGCAACCAGAAGGGGTACCCTGAGCACTTCTTC
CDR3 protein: CASNQKGYPEHFF

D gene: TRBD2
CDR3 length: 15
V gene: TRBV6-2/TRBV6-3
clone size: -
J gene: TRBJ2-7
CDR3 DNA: TGTGCCAGCAGTCACTCGGCGGGGGGCATTTACGAGCAGTATTTC
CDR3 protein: CASSHSAGGIYEQYF

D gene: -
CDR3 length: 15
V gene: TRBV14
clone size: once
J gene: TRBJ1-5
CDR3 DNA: TGTGCCAGCAACCATTCGTTGACCCGCAATCAGCTCCAGCATTTT
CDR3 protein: CASNHSLTRNQLQHF

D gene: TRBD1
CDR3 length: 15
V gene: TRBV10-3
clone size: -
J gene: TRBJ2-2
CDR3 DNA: TGTGCCATCACGGGACAGGGCCCGAACACCCGAGAGCTGTTTTTT
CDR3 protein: CAITGQGPNTRELFF

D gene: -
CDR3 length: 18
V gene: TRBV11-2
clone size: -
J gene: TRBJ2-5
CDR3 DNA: TGTGCCAGCAGCTTCCTACAGGACCCGACCCAAATCCAAGAGACCCAGTACTTC
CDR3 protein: CASSFLQDPTQIQETQYF

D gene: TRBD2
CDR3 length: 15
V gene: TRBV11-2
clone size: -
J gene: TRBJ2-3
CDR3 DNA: TGTGCCAGCAGGTTCGGCGGGAGCGCAATAGATACACAGTATTTT
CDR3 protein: CASRFGGSAIDTQYF

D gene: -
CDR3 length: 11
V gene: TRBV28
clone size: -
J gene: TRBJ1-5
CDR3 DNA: TGTGCCAGCAGATGCTCCCGGCCCCAGCATTTT
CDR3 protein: CASRCSRPQHF

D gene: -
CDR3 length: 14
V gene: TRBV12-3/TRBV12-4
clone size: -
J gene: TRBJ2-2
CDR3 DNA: TGTGTTAGCACCGCCACATTGGCGGCCGGGGAGCTGTTTTTT
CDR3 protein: CVSTATLAAGELFF

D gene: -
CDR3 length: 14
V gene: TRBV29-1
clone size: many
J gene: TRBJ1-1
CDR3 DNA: TGCAGCACCTCACCGGGGCTCATCGACACTGAAGCTTTCTTT
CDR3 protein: CSTSPGLIDTEAFF

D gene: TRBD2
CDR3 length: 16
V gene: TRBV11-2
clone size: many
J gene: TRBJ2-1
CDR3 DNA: TGTGCCAGCAGCCCCCTACTAGCGGGAGATGGCAATGAGCAGTTCTTC
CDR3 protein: CASSPLLAGDGNEQFF

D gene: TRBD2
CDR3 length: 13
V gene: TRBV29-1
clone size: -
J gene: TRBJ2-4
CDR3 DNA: TGTAGCGTTATAGCGGGAGCCAAAAACATTCAGTACTTC
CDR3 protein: CSVIAGAKNIQYF

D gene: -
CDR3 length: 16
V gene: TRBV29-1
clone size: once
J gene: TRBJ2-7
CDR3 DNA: TGCAGCGTTGAACCCCACGGGATAGGGGATACTAGGGAGCGGTACTTC
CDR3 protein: CSVEPHGIGDTRERYF

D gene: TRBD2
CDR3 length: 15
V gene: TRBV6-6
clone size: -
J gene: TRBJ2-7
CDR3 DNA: TGTACAAGCAGTTACTATGGCGGGAGGGGGTACGAGCAGTACTTC
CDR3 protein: CTSSYYGGRGYEQYF

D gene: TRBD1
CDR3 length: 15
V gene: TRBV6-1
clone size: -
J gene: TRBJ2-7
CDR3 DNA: TGTGCCAGCAGTGTAGATGGGACAGGCTCCTACGAGCAATACTTC
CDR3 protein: CASSVDGTGSYEQYF

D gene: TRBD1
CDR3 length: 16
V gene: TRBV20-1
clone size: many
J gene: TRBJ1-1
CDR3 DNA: TGCAGTGCTAGAAGGGGGACAGGCTCATTGAACACTGAAGCTTTCTTT
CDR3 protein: CSARRGTGSLNTEAFF

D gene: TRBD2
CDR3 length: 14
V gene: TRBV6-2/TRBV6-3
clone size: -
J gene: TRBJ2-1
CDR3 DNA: TGTGCCAGCACCGGCGGGAGCCCCTACAATGAGCGCTTCTTC
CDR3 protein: CASTGGSPYNERFF

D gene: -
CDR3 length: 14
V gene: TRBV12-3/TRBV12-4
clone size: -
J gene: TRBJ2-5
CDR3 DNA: TGTGCCAGCAGTTGTAGGACGGATAGGGAGACCCAGTACTTC
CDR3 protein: CASSCRTDRETQYF

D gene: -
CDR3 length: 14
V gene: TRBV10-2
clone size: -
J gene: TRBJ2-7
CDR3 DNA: TGCGCCAGCAGTGAGTGGATGGCGGCCTACGAGCGGTACTTC
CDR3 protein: CASSEWMAAYERYF

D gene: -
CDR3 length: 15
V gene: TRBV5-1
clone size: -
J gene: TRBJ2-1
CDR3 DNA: TGCGCCAGCAGCCAGGACGGGACGGCGTTGGGTGAACAGTTCTTC
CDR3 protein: CASSQDGTALGEQFF

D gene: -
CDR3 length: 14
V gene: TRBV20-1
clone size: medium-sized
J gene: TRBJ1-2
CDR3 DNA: TGCAGTGCTAGTTCGCTGGGGATGTTCAATGGCTACACCTTC
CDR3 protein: CSASSLGMFNGYTF

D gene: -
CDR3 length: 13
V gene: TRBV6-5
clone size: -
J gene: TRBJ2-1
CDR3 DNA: TGTGCCGGCAGCACGGCCTCCTACAATGAGGAGTTCTTC
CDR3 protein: CAGSTASYNEEFF

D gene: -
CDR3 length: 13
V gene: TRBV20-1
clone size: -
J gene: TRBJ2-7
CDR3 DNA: TGCACTGCTAGAGTCGTGGAGACTTACGAGCAGTACTTC
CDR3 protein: CTARVVETYEQYF

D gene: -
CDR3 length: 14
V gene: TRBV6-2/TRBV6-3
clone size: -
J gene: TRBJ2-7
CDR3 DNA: TGTGCCAGCAGACACTGTCCAGGGCCCTACGAGCAGTACTTC
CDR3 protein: CASRHCPGPYEQYF

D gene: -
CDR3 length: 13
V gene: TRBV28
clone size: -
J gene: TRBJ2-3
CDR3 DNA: TGTGTCGGGGCTCGGCGGAGCATAGATACGCAATATTTT
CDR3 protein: CVGARRSIDTQYF

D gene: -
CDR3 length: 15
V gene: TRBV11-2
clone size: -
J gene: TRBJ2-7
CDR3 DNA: TGTGCCAGTAACTTAGCGTGGGGGAGCTCCTACGAGCAGTACTTC
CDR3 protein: CASNLAWGSSYEQYF